The text below deals with one T cell receptor (beta chain). What it binds is not known. The CDR3 is 13 residues long. Per the germline V gene, CDR1 is DFQATT and CDR2 is SNEGSKA (reference sequence). After skipping T cell sorting, the authors isolated total RNA from whole blood. A template switching step added UMIs, each with a 6-nucleotide sample barcode. TCRdb re-called the 5' RACE reads; one entry per CDR3 protein, DNA not given. The sample table includes 200,000 to 250,000 distinct CDR3 sequences. The data derive from a study of monozygotic twins with inflammatory bowel disease. General observations from the study: Among IBD patients, TCRbeta diversity (inverse Simpson) was lower than in healthy co-twins.

Sample: blood. This TCR derives from a human donor with ulcerative colitis or Crohn's disease, or a healthy co-twin of an affected twin (not recorded which). The rearrangement links TRBV20-1 to TRBJ2-1; TCRdb indicates TRBD1, and absent DNA this call remains unverified. The chain's CDR3 is CSAGTPSYNEQFF.